These T cell receptor beta chains were read from a single sample in a study of control samples from healthy donors and cancer patients. Libraries were prepared by immunoSEQ multiplex PCR; TCRdb keeps only in-frame clonotypes and omits some of them. The sample holds 75,000 to 90,000 clones, around 85% seen once. Sequenced sample: blood. The source is a woman aged 40 to 49 in good health. The CDR3 runs from the conserved cysteine through the conserved F or W. A D gene is named only where the DNA matches it firmly. Size is stated for part of the rows, as once, few or many counts, or as a class when the clone is expanded.

clone_size	j_call	v_call	d_call	cdr3_aa	cdr3_nt
.	TRBJ1-3	TRBV6-2/TRBV6-3	.	CASSYGRPGWSGNTIYF	TGTGCCAGCAGTTACGGGCGTCCAGGTTGGTCTGGAAACACCATATATTTT
.	TRBJ2-7	TRBV6-1	.	CASSERGEQYF	TGTGCCAGCAGTGAAAGGGGCGAGCAGTACTTC
.	TRBJ1-6	TRBV5-5	.	CASSLASLSNSPLHF	TGTGCCAGCAGCTTGGCCTCCCTAAGTAATTCACCCCTCCACTTT
.	TRBJ2-7	TRBV3-1/TRBV3-2	.	CASSQGQGSHEQYF	TGTGCCAGCAGCCAAGGGCAGGGTAGCCACGAGCAGTACTTC
.	TRBJ1-4	TRBV5-6	.	CASSLERGEKLFF	TGTGCCAGCAGCTTGGAACGGGGGGAAAAACTGTTTTTT
.	TRBJ2-3	TRBV6-6	TRBD1	CASTLPDRSTDTQYF	TGTGCCAGCACTCTACCGGACAGGAGCACAGATACGCAGTATTTT
.	TRBJ1-2	TRBV27	.	CASGIPGNYRYTF	TGTGCCAGTGGGATCCCAGGGAATTACCGCTACACCTTC
.	TRBJ2-2	TRBV29-1	.	CSARRGLTTSGELFF	TGCAGCGCTCGGAGGGGCCTTACCACGTCCGGGGAGCTGTTTTTT
once	TRBJ2-3	TRBV5-1	TRBD2	CASSLSSRGGPDTQYF	TGCGCCAGCAGCCTCTCTTCGCGGGGGGGCCCAGATACGCAGTATTTT
.	TRBJ2-7	TRBV20-1	.	CSASYQGKSYEQYF	TGCAGTGCTAGTTATCAGGGGAAGTCCTACGAGCAGTACTTC
.	TRBJ1-6	TRBV5-1	.	CASSPGVSNSPLHF	TGCGCCAGCAGCCCAGGGGTTTCTAATTCACCCCTCCACTTT
.	TRBJ2-7	TRBV29-1	TRBD1	CSCGTGKTYEQYF	TGCAGCTGCGGGACAGGGAAAACCTACGAGCAGTACTTC
once	TRBJ1-2	TRBV6-5	.	CASSYLPGASNYGYTF	TGTGCCAGCAGTTACCTACCGGGGGCATCTAACTATGGCTACACCTTC
.	TRBJ1-5	TRBV14	.	CASSLGPGGNQPQHF	TGTGCCAGCAGCCTAGGTCCGGGAGGCAATCAGCCCCAGCATTTT
.	TRBJ2-2	TRBV7-8	.	CASSLEGVAPGELFF	TGTGCCAGCAGCTTAGAGGGGGTGGCTCCCGGGGAGCTGTTTTTT
once	TRBJ1-5	TRBV4-1	TRBD1	CASSSRDSSNQPQHF	TGCGCCAGCAGCTCTAGGGACAGTAGCAATCAGCCCCAGCATTTT